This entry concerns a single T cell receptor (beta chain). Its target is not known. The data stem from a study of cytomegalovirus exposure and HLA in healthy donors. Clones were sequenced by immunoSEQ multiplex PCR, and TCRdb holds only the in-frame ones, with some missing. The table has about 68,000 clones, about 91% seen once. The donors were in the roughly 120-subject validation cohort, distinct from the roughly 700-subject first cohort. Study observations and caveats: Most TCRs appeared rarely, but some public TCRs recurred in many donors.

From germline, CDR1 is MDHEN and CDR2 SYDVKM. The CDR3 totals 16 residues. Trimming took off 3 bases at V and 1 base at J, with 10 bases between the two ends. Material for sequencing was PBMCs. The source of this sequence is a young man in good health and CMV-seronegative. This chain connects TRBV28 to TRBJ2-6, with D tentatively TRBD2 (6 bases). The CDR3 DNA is TGTGCCAGCAGTTTTGGAGGAGGGTCTGGGGCCAACGTCCTGACTTTC. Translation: CASSFGGGSGANVLTF.